The clone carrying this TCR beta chain was picked up many times. Its antigen remains unidentified. The data stem from a study of Graves' ophthalmopathy and Graves' hyperthyroidism. Study-level results: Detection in blood was also observed for most expanded thyroid clonotypes above 0.001 frequency.

The V gene lost 3 bases and the J gene lost 0 bases, with 9 bases spanning the gap. Germline CDR1 is DFQATT and CDR2 is SNEGSKA (reference sequence). The CDR3 is 14 residues long. RNA served as the template for amplifying TCR beta CDR3 regions. HTBI-primed RT-PCR formed the first round, and a multiplex PCR formed the second. Each CDR3 protein gets one entry after TCRdb re-called the multiplex PCR reads with MiXCR. The sample lists hundreds of thousands of distinct CDR3 sequences, 20% to 25% occurring once. Excluded were patients with other autoimmune diseases, uncontrolled infections, pregnancy or lactation.

This chain uses TRBV20-1 with TRBJ2-4; D is undetermined. The receptor was isolated from a woman between 18 and 29 years old with stable Graves' hyperthyroidism. Some clones in this sample may be carry-over from other donors' samples. The sample consisted of peripheral blood. CDR3 in amino acids: CSARSQLAKNIQYF. DNA of the CDR3: TGCAGTGCTAGGAGTCAGTTAGCCAAAAACATTCAGTACTTC.